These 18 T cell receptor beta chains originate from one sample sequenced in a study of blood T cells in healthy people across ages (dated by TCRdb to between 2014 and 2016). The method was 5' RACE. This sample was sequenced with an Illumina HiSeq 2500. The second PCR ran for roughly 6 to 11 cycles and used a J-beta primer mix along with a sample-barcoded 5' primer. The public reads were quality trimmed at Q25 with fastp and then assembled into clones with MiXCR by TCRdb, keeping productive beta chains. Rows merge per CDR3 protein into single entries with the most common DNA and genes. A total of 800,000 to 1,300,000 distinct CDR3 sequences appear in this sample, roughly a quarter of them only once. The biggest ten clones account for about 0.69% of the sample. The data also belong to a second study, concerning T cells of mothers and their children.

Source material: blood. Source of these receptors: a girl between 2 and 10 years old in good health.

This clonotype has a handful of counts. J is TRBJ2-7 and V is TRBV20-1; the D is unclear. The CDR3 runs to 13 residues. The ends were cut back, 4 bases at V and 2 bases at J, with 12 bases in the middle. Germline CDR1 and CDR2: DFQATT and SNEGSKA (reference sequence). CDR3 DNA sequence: TGCAGTGCTACAGGTTGGTTGGCCTACGAGCAGTACTTC. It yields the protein CSATGWLAYEQYF.

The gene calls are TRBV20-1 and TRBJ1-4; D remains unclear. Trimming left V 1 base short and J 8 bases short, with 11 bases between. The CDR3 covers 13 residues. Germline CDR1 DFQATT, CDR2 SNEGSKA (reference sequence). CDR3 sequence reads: CSARGGKGEKLFF. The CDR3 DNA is TGCAGTGCTAGAGGAGGGAAAGGGGAAAAACTGTTTTTT.

CDR3 sequence: CASSAHLAGGEQYF. The DNA for the CDR3 is TGTGCCAGCAGCGCACATCTTGCGGGGGGCGAGCAGTACTTC. The chain uses TRBV13 and TRBJ2-7; 8 bases line up with TRBD2. J was trimmed by 6 bases and V by 5 bases; bases with no gene match: 9. Germline V gene sequence: CDR1 PRHDT, CDR2 FYEKMQ (reference sequence). The CDR3 totals 14 residues.

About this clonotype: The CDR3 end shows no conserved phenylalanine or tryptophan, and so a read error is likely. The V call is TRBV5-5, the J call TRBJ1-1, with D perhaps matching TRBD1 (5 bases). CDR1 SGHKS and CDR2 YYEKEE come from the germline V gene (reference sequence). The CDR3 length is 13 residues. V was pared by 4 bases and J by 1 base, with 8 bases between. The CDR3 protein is CASSQTGNTEAFL. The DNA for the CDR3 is TGTGCCAGCAGCCAAACAGGGAACACTGAAGCTTTCTTG.

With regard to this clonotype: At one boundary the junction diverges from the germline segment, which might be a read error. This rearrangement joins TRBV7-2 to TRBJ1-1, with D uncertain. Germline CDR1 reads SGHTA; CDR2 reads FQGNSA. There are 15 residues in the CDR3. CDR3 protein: CAGSLGPGENTEAFF. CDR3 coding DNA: TGTGCCGGCAGCTTAGGGCCCGGGGAGAACACTGAAGCTTTCTTT.

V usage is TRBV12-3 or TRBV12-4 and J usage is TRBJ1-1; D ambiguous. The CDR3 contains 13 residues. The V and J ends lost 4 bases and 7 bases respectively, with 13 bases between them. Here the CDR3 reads CASSWSAEGEAFF. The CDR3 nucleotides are TGTGCCAGCAGTTGGTCCGCGGAGGGTGAAGCTTTCTTT.

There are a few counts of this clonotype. Written as DNA, the CDR3 is TGTGCCAGCAGCCAACCCACCGGGGTGAACACTGAAGCTTTCTTT. The encoded protein is CASSQPTGVNTEAFF. This chain links TRBV6-6 with TRBJ1-1; D remains ambiguous. Germline V gene lookup returns CDR1 MNHNY and CDR2 SVGAGI (reference sequence). Trimming removed 6 bases from V and 0 bases from J, with 14 bases in between. The CDR3 extends over 15 amino acids.

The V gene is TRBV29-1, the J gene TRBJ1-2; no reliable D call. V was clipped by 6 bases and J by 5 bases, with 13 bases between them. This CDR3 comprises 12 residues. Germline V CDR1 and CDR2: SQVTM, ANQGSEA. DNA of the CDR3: TGCAGCGTCGGAAGTGGGGATTATGGCTACACCTTC. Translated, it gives CSVGSGDYGYTF.

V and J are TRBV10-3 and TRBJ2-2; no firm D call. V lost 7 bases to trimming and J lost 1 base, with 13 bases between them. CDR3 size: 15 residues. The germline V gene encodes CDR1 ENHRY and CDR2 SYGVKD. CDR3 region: CAIMSPDGNTGELFF. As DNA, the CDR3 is TGTGCCATCATGTCGCCGGATGGGAACACCGGGGAGCTGTTTTTT.

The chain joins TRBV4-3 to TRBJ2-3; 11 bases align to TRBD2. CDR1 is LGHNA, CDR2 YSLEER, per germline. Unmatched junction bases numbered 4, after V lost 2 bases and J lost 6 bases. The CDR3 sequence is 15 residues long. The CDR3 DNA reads TGCGCCAGCAGCCAATTAGCGGGGGGGCTGGATACGCAGTATTTT. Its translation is CASSQLAGGLDTQYF.

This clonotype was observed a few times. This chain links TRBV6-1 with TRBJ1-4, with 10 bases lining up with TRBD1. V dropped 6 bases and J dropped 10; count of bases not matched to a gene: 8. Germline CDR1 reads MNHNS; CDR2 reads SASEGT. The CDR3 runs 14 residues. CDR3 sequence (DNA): TGTGCCAGCAGGGGGACAGGGGAGGCGGGAAAACTGTTTTTT. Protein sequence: CASRGTGEAGKLFF.

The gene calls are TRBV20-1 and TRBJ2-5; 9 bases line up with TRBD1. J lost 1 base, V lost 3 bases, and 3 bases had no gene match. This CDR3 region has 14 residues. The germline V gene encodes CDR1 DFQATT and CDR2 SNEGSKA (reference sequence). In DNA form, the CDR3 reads TGCAGTGCTAGGGCGACAGGGGGCCAAGAGACCCAGTACTTC. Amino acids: CSARATGGQETQYF.

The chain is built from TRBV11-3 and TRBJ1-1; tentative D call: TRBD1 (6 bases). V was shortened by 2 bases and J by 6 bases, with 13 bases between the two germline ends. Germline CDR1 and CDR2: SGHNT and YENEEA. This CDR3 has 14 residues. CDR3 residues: CASSLYPGHPEAFF. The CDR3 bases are TGTGCCAGCAGCTTATACCCGGGACATCCTGAAGCTTTCTTT.

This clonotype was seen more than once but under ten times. The CDR3 loop reads CASSFSFLNEQFF. Written as DNA, the CDR3 is TGTGCCAGCAGCTTCTCCTTTTTAAATGAGCAGTTCTTC. The chain combines TRBV11-2 with TRBJ2-5, with D hard to call. The closer fit of TRBJ2-1 to the DNA end suggests the J call may be wrong. Germline CDR1 and CDR2: SGHAT and FQNNGV. The CDR3 is 13 residues long.

The CDR3 reads CASSQGMIGGRETQYF. DNA of the CDR3: TGTGCCAGCAGCCAAGGCATGATTGGCGGGAGGGAGACCCAGTACTTC. This chain connects TRBV3-1 to TRBJ2-5; 8 bases agree with TRBD2. This CDR3 has 16 amino acids. Germline loops: CDR1 LGHDT, CDR2 YNNKEL (reference sequence). V lost 1 base, J lost 5 bases, and 9 bases stayed unmatched.

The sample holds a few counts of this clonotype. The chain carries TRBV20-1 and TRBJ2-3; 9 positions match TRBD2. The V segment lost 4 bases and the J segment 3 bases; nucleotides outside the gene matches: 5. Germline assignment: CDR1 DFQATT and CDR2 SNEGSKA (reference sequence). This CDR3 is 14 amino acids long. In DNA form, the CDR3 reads TGCAGTGCTATTTTTAGCGGGAGAACAGATACGCAGTATTTT. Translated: CSAIFSGRTDTQYF.

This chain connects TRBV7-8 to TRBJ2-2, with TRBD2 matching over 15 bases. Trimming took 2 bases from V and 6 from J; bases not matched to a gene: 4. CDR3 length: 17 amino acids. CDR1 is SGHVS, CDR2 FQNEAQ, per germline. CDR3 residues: CASSLHGTSGRSGELFF. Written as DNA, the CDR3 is TGTGCCAGCAGCTTACACGGGACTAGCGGGAGGTCCGGGGAGCTGTTTTTT.

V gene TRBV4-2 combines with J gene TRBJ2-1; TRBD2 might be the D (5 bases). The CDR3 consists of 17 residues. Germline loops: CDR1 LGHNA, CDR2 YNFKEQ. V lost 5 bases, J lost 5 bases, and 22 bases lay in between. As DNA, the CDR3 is TGTGCCAGCAGCGTCAACTACCGGGATCTTAGTAACAATGAGCAGTTCTTC. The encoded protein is CASSVNYRDLSNNEQFF.